This note documents a single T cell receptor beta chain sequence. These data belong to a study of OX40 agonist ivuxolimab in advanced cancers. CDR3 length: 15 amino acids. With 1 base clipped from V and 6 bases from J, the junction kept 6 bases outside the gene matches. Germline CDR1 is SGDLS and CDR2 is YYNGEE. Here immunoSEQ multiplex PCR was the method, and the copy in TCRdb shows in-frame clones only, minus some. The data show 65,000 to 90,000 clones, with 80% to 95% seen just once and roughly a tenth held by the top ten. Here the sequenced sample was CD4+ or CD8+ T cells sorted from blood, taken in a trial of the OX40 agonist ivuxolimab. The receptor was isolated from an adult with an advanced solid tumor such as melanoma, head and neck, liver or kidney cancer. The rearrangement links TRBV9 to TRBJ1-2; 10 nucleotides line up with TRBD1. DNA for the CDR3: TGTGCCAGCAGCGTATCGGGACAGGGGAGAGATGGCTACACCTTC. It yields the protein CASSVSGQGRDGYTF.